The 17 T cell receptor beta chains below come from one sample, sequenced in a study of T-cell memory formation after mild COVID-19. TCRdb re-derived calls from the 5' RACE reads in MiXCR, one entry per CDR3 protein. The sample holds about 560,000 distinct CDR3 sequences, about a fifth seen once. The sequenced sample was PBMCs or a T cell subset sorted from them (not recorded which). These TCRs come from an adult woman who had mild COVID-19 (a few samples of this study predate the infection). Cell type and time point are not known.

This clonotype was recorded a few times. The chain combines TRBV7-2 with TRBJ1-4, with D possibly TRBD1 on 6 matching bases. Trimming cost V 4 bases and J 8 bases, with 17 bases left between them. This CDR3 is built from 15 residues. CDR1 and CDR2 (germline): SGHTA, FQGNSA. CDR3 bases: TGTGCCAGCAGCTCCCGGAGGGGGGCTCTAGAAAAACTGTTTTTT. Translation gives CASSSRRGALEKLFF.

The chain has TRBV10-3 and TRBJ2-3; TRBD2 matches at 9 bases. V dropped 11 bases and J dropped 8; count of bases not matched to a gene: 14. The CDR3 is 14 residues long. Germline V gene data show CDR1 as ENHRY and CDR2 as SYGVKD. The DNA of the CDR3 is TGTGCCGCTTCCGACGGGACTAGCTCTGTTACGCAGTATTTT. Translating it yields CAASDGTSSVTQYF.

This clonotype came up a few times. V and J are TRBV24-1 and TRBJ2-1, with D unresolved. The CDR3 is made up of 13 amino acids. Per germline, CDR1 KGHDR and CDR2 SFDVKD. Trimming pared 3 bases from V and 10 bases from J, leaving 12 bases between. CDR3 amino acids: CATSDPTALEQFF. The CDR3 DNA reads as TGTGCCACCAGTGATCCAACGGCCCTAGAGCAGTTCTTC.

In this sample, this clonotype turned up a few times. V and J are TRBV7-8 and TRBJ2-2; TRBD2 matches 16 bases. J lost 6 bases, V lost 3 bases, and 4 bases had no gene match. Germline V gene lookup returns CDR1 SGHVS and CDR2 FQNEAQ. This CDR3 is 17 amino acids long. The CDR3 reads CASSFGTSGREPGELFF. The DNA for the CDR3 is TGTGCCAGCAGCTTTGGGACTAGCGGGAGGGAACCCGGGGAGCTGTTTTTT.

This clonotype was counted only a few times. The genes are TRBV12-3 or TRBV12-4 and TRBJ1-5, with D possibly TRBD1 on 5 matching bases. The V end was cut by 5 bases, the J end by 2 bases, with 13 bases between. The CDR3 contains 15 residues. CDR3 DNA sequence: TGTGCCAGCAGTCAAGGGGATACGGGCAATCAGCCCCAGCATTTT. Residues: CASSQGDTGNQPQHF.

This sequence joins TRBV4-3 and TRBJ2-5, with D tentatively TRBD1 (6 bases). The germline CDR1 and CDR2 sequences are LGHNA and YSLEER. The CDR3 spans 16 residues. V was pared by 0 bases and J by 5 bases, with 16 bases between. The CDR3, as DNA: TGCGCCAGCAGCCAAGATCTAACAGGGATGCTGGAGACCCAGTACTTC. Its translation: CASSQDLTGMLETQYF.

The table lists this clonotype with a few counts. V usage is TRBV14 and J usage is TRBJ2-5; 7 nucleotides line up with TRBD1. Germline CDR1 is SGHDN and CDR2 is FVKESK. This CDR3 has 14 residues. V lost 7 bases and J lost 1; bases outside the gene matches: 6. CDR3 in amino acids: CASTSWDSQETQYF. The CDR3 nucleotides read TGTGCCAGCACATCCTGGGACAGCCAAGAGACCCAGTACTTC.

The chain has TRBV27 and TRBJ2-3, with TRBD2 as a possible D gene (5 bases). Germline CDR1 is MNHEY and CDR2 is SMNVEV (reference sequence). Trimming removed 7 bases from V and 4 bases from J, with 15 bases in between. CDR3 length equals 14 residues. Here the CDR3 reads CASIDLGVADTQYF. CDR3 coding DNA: TGTGCCAGCATCGACCTGGGAGTCGCAGATACGCAGTATTTT.

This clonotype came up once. The CDR3 here is CSARDPGRVSYEQYF. The DNA of the CDR3 is TGCAGTGCTAGAGATCCAGGGAGGGTATCCTACGAGCAGTACTTC. The chain has TRBV20-1 and TRBJ2-7; 7 bases are shared with TRBD2. The germline V gene encodes CDR1 DFQATT and CDR2 SNEGSKA (reference sequence). The CDR3 runs 15 residues. The junction had 6 bases not matched to a gene; V was cut back by 0 bases and J by 1 base.

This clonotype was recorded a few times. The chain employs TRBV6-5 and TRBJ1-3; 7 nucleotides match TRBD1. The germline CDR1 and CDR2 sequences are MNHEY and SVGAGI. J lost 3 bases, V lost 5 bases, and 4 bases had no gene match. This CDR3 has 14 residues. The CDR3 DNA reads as TGTGCCAGCAGTCACGGGACAGATGGAAACACCATATATTTT. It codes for CASSHGTDGNTIYF.

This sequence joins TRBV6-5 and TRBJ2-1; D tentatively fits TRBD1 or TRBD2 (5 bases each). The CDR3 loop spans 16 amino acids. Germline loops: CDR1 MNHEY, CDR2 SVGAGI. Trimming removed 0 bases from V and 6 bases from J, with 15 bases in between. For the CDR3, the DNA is TGTGCCAGCAGTTACTCGGGCCAGGGCCGGGGCAATGAGCAGTTCTTC. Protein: CASSYSGQGRGNEQFF.

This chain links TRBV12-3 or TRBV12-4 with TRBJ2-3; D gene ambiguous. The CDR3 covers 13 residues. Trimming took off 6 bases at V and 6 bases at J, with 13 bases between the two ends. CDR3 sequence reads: CASRLNRADTQYF. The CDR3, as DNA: TGTGCCAGCAGATTGAATCGAGCTGATACGCAGTATTTT.

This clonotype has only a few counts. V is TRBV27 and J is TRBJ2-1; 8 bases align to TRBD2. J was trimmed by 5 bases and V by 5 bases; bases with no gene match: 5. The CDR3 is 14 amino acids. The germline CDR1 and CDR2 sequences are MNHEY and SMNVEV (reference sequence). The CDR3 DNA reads TGTGCCAGCAGTGGACTAGCTATTCACAATGAGCAGTTCTTC. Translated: CASSGLAIHNEQFF.

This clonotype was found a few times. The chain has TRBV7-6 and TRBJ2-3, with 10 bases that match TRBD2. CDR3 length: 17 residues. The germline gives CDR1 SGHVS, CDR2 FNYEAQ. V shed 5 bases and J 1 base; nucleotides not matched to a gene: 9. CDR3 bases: TGTGCCAGCAGCCCCCGGGGGACTAGCGCTGGCACAGATACGCAGTATTTT. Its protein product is CASSPRGTSAGTDTQYF.

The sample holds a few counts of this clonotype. The CDR3 sequence: CSANTGDSYNEQFF. In DNA, the CDR3 is TGCAGTGCCAATACAGGGGACTCCTACAATGAGCAGTTCTTC. This chain connects TRBV20-1 to TRBJ2-1; the match to TRBD1 covers 7 bases. With V trimmed by 6 bases and J by 0 bases, 5 bases remained unmatched. The length of the CDR3 is 14 residues. Germline CDR1 and CDR2: DFQATT and SNEGSKA (reference sequence).

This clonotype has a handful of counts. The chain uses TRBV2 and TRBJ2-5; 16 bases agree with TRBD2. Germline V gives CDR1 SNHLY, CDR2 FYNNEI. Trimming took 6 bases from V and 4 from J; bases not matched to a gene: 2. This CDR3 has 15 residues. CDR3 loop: CASRGLAGGLETQYF. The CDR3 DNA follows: TGTGCCAGCAGGGGACTAGCGGGAGGGCTAGAGACCCAGTACTTC.

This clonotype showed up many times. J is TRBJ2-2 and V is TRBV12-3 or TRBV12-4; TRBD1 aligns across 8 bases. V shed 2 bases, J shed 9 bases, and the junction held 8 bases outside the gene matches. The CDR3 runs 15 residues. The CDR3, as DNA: TGTGCCAGCAGTTTATGGACAGGGATGGGCCGGGAGCTGTTTTTT. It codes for CASSLWTGMGRELFF.